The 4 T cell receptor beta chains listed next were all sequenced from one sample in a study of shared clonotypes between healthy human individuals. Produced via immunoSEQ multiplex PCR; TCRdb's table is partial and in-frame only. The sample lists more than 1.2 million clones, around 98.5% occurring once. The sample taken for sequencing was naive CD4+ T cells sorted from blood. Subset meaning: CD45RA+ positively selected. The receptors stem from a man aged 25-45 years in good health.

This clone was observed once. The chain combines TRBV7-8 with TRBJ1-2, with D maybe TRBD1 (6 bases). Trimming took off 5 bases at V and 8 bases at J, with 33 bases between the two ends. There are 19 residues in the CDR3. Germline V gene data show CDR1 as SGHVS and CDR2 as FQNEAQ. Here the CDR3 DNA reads TGTGCCAGCAGCCGGTGTCGGCTCGGTGCTGTTATAGGGGGTTGCGGCTACACCTTC. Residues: CASSRCRLGAVIGGCGYTF.

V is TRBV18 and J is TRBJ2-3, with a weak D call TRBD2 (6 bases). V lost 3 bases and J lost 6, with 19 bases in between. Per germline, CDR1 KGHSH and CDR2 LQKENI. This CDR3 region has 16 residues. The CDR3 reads CASSPRAGSTSDTQYF. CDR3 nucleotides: TGTGCCAGCTCACCTCGCGCGGGATCAACGTCCGATACGCAGTATTTT.

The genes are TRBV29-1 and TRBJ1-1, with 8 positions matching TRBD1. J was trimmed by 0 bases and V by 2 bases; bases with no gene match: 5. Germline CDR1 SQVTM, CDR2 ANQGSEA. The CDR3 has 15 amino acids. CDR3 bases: TGCAGCGTTGAAAGGACAGGGCTCTTGAACACTGAAGCTTTCTTT. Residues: CSVERTGLLNTEAFF.

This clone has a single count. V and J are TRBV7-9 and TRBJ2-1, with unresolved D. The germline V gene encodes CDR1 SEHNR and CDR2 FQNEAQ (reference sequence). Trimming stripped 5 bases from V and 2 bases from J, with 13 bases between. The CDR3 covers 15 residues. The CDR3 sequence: CASSPHRVPYNEQFF. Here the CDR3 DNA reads TGTGCCAGCAGCCCGCATAGGGTCCCCTACAATGAGCAGTTCTTC.